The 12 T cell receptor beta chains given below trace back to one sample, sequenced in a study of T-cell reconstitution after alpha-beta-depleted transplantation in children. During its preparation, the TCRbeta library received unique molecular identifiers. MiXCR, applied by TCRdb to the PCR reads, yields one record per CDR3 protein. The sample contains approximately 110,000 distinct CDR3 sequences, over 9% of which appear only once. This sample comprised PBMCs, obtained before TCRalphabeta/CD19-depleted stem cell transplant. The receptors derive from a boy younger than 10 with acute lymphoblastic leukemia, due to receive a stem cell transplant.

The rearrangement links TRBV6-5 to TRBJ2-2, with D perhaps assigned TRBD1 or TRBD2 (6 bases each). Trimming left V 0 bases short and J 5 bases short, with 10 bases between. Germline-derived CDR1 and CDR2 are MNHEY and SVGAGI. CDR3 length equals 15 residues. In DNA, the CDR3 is TGTGCCAGCAGTTACTCGTTAGGGGGGACCGGGGAGCTGTTTTTT. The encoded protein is CASSYSLGGTGELFF.

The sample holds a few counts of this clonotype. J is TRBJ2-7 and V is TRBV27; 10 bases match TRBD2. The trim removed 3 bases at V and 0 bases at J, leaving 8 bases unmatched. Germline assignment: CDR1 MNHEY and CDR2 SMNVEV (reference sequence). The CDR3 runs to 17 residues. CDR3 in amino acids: CASSFRTSGNPSYEQYF. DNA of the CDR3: TGTGCCAGCAGTTTCCGGACTAGCGGCAACCCCTCCTACGAGCAGTACTTC.

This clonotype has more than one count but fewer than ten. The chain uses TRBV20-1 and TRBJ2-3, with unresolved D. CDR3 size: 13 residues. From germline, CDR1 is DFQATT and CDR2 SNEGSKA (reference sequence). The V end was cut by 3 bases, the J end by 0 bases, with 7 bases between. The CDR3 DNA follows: TGCAGTGCTAGCTATACCAGCACAGATACGCAGTATTTT. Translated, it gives CSASYTSTDTQYF.

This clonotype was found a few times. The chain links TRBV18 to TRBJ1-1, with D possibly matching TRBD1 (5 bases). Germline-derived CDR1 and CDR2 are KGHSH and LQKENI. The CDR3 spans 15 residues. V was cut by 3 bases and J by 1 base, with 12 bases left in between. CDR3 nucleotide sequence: TGTGCCAGCTCACCGAGACAGTTCGGGAACACTGAAGCTTTCTTT. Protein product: CASSPRQFGNTEAFF. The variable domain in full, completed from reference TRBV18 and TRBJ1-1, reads NAGVMQNPRHLVRRRGQEARLRCSPMKGHSHVYWYRQLPEEGLKFMVYLQKENIIDESGMPKERFSAEFPKEGPSILRIQQVVRGDSAAYFCASSPRQFGNTEAFFGQGTRLTVV.

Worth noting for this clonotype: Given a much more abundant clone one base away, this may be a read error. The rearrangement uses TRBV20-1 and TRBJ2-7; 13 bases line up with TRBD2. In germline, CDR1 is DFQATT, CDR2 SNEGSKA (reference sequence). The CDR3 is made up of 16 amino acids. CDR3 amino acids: CCARDSWTSGRGEQYF. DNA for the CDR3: TGCTGTGCTAGAGATAGTTGGACTAGCGGGAGAGGCGAGCAGTACTTC.

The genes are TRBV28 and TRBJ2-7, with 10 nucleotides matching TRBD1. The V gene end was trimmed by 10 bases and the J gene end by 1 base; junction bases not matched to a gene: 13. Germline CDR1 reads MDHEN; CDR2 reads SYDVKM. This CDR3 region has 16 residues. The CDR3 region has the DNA TGTGCCACCCGATCCCCGGACAGGGGGGCATCCTACGAGCAGTACTTC. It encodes CATRSPDRGASYEQYF.

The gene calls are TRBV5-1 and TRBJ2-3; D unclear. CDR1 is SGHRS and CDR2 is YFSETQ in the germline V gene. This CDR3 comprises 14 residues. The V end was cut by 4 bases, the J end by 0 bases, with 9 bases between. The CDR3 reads CASSKGGSTDTQYF. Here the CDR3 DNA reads TGCGCCAGCAGCAAGGGCGGCAGCACAGATACGCAGTATTTT.

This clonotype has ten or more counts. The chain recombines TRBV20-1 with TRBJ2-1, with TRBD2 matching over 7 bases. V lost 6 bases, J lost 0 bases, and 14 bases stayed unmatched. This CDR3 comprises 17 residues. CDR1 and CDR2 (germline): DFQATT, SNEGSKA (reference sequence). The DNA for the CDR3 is TGCAGTGCAGAGGGCGGGAGCGGACGATCCTCCTACAATGAGCAGTTCTTC. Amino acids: CSAEGGSGRSSYNEQFF.

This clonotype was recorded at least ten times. The CDR3 is CASSFKGAKNIQYF. In DNA, the CDR3 is TGTGCCAGCAGTTTCAAGGGTGCTAAAAACATTCAGTACTTC. V and J are TRBV12-3 or TRBV12-4 and TRBJ2-4; D not resolved. This CDR3 is built from 14 residues. The V end was cut by 3 bases, the J end by 4 bases, with 10 bases between.

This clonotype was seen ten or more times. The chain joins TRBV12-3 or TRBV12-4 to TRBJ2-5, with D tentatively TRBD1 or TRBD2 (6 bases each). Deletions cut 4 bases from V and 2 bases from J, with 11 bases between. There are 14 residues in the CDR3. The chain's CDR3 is CASSSAGHQETQYF. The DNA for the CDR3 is TGTGCCAGCAGTTCGGCGGGACATCAAGAGACCCAGTACTTC.

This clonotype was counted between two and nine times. The CDR3 sequence: CASSYNRGGQPQHF. The CDR3 DNA reads TGTGCCAGCAGTTACAACCGTGGGGGGCAGCCCCAGCATTTT. The chain couples TRBV6-5 to TRBJ1-5; a possible D gene is TRBD1 (5 bases). V lost 2 bases to trimming and J lost 7 bases, with 12 bases between them. Germline V gene data show CDR1 as MNHEY and CDR2 as SVGAGI. The CDR3 spans 14 residues.

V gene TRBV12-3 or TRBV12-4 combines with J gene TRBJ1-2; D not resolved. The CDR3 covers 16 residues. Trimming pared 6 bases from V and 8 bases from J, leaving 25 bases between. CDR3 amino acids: CASSLRRSLTMVGYTF. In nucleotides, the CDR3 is TGTGCCAGCAGCTTAAGGCGCTCGTTAACTATGGTCGGCTACACCTTC.